The source of this TCR beta chain is a study of T-cell reconstitution after alpha-beta-depleted transplantation in children. Study results and caveats: Several hundred expanded graft clones reportedly gave rise to the alpha-beta T cells present about two months after transplant. Fresh T-cell production supplied most of the T-cell counts and diversity seen one year after transplant.

Turning to this clonotype: Its antigen is as yet unknown.

Unique molecular identifiers featured in how the TCRbeta library was prepared. TCRdb fed the PCR reads into MiXCR, producing one record per CDR3 protein. The sample holds about 580,000 distinct CDR3 sequences, 23% seen once. CDR1 and CDR2 (germline): MDHEN, SYDVKM. V shed 4 bases and J shed 1 base, with 9 bases lying between them. The CDR3 is made up of 14 amino acids. The chain joins TRBV28 to TRBJ2-3; D is ambiguous. This clonotype was obtained from a boy in the first two years of life who had a stem cell transplant for acute myeloid leukemia, so the T cells may come from the graft donor. This specimen was PBMCs, mostly from graft donor cells, taken 360 days after TCRalphabeta/CD19-depleted stem cell transplant. The CDR3 protein is CASSWEQRTDTQYF. CDR3 DNA sequence: TGTGCCAGCAGTTGGGAACAGCGCACAGATACGCAGTATTTT.